This entry describes one T cell receptor (beta chain). Its antigen is not known. This sample is drawn from a study of blood T cells in healthy people across ages. Then a second PCR, running about 6 to 11 cycles, was carried out with a sample-barcoded 5' primer and a J-beta primer mix. MiXCR, applied by TCRdb to the 5' RACE reads, yields one record per CDR3 protein. The sample gives hundreds of thousands of distinct CDR3 sequences, roughly 25% of which show up once; more than 8.5% is in the top ten. The length of the CDR3 is 14 residues. Germline V gene sequence: CDR1 LGHNA, CDR2 YSLEER. Trimming took off 3 bases at V and 4 bases at J, with 12 bases between the two ends. Study-level results: Age showed a roughly linear inverse relationship with TCR beta diversity per million T cells.

The data also belong to a second study, concerning T cells of mothers and their children. That investigation notes: Study donors consisted of a few healthy Caucasian mothers and their six children. Reads obtained per mother exceeded 8.5 million TCR beta CDR3 reads, with 2.5 million to 3.5 million obtained per child.

The sample taken for sequencing was blood. This sequence joins TRBV4-3 and TRBJ1-2; TRBD1 might be the D (5 bases). This TCR derives from a boy aged 10-17 years in good health. The CDR3 here is CASSQAEGPYGYTF. The CDR3 nucleotides read TGCGCCAGCAGCCAGGCCGAGGGGCCCTATGGCTACACCTTC.